One sample yielded the 2 T cell receptor beta chains listed below, sequenced in a study of T cells in Graves' hyperthyroidism and ophthalmopathy. Amplification of TCR beta CDR3 regions was performed using RNA transcripts as template. The study used the HTBI primer set for a first-round RT-PCR of the TCR CDR3. TCRdb itself ran the multiplex PCR reads through MiXCR, one entry per CDR3 protein. In the table there are about 520,000 distinct CDR3 sequences, around 21% of which are singletons. Material for sequencing was blood. These receptors came from a man younger than 30 with Graves' hyperthyroidism.

The chain joins TRBV7-4 to TRBJ2-7; no clear D gene. V lost 4 bases and J 6 bases, leaving 22 bases between the germline ends. This CDR3 comprises 16 residues. Germline values: CDR1 SGHVT, CDR2 SQSDAQ. The CDR3 DNA reads as TGTGCCAGCAGCTCTATCCGAGACACCTTATCCGTCGAGCAGTACTTC. Translating gives CASSSIRDTLSVEQYF.

Only a few counts were recorded for this clonotype. This sequence joins TRBV5-1 and TRBJ2-5, with D perhaps TRBD2 (7 bases). The germline V gene has CDR1 SGHRS and CDR2 YFSETQ. The germline V and J ends were trimmed by 5 bases and 4 bases, with 12 bases remaining between them. This CDR3 is 13 amino acids long. The CDR3 protein is CASRSRGAETQYF. CDR3 nucleotide sequence: TGCGCCAGCAGATCACGGGGGGCAGAGACCCAGTACTTC.